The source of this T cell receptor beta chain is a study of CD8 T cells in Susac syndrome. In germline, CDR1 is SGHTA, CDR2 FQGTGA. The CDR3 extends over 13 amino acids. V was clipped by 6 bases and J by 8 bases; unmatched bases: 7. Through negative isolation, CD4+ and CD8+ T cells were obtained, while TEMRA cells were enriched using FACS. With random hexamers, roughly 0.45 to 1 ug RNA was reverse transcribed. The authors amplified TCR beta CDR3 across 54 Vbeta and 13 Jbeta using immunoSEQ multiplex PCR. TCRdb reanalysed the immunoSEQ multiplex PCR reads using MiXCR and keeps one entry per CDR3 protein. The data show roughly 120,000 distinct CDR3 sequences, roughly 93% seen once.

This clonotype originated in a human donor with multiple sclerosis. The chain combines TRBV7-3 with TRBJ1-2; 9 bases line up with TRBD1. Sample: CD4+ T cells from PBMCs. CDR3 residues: CASSQDRGRGYTF. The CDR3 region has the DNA TGTGCCAGCAGTCAGGACAGGGGTCGGGGCTACACCTTC.